The 20 T cell receptor beta chains in this list originate from one sample, sequenced in a study of T cell repertoires in cytomegalovirus infection. Antigens of these TCRs are unknown. TCRdb reprocessed the reads with MiXCR, giving one entry per CDR3 protein. The sample includes about half a million distinct CDR3 sequences, under 45% of them seen just once. Sequencing used cultured PBMCs, obtained from culture after CMV antigen stimulation. The receptors stem from a human donor in good health (CMV status not recorded). Some clones in this sample may be carry-over from other donors' samples.

There are many counts of this clonotype. The chain has TRBV7-2 and TRBJ2-5, with D maybe TRBD2 (5 bases). Germline values: CDR1 SGHTA, CDR2 FQGNSA. The CDR3 runs 14 residues. The V end lost 4 bases, the J end lost 1 base, and 10 bases lay between the germline ends. DNA of the CDR3: TGTGCCAGCAGCTCCACGGGGAGCCAAGAGACCCAGTACTTC. Translating it yields CASSSTGSQETQYF.

This clonotype was observed a few times. The DNA of the CDR3 is TGTGCCAGCAGCTTAAGAGGAAATTCACCCCTCCACTTT. Amino acids: CASSLRGNSPLHF. The V gene is TRBV7-2, the J gene TRBJ1-6, with D hard to call. The CDR3 covers 13 residues. Trimming removed 2 bases from V and 7 bases from J, with 6 bases in between. Germline V gene lookup returns CDR1 SGHTA and CDR2 FQGNSA. Combining the CDR3 with reference TRBV7-2 and TRBJ1-6 gives the whole variable domain GAGVSQSPSNKVTEKGKDVELRCDPISGHTALYWYRQSLGQGLEFLIYFQGNSAPDKSGLPSDRFSAERTGGSVSTLTIQRTQQEDSAVYLCASSLRGNSPLHFGNGTRLTVT.

In its sample, this clonotype was seen a few times. The chain links TRBV7-2 to TRBJ2-3; maybe TRBD1 (5 bases). The CDR3 is made up of 14 amino acids. Germline V gene lookup returns CDR1 SGHTA and CDR2 FQGNSA. V was shortened by 1 base and J by 6 bases, with 11 bases between the two germline ends. The CDR3 protein is CASSLESPGDTQYF. CDR3 nucleotides: TGTGCCAGCAGCTTAGAGTCCCCAGGGGATACGCAGTATTTT.

The chain joins TRBV12-3 or TRBV12-4 to TRBJ2-5, with 10 bases aligning to TRBD2. The CDR3 runs 15 residues. V was clipped by 3 bases and J by 1 base; unmatched bases: 2. The CDR3 protein is CASSLEREGQETQYF. The CDR3 bases are TGTGCCAGCAGTTTGGAGCGGGAGGGCCAAGAGACCCAGTACTTC.

This clonotype was observed a single time. The genes are TRBV27 and TRBJ1-4; D uncertain. The CDR3 is 16 residues long. Per the germline V gene, CDR1 is MNHEY and CDR2 is SMNVEV (reference sequence). V was clipped by 3 bases and J by 0 bases, with 11 bases between them. The CDR3 DNA follows: TGTGCCAGCAGTTTGTGGAGCTTTGCAACTAATGAAAAACTGTTTTTT. This sequence encodes CASSLWSFATNEKLFF.

The chain links TRBV12-3 or TRBV12-4 to TRBJ1-5; 10 bases agree with TRBD1. Losses at the gene ends were 4 bases for V and 10 bases for J; bases not matched to a gene: 7. The CDR3 is 14 residues long. The CDR3 DNA reads TGTGCCAGCAGTTCGGGGACAGGGGTCATTCCCCAGCATTTT. It yields the protein CASSSGTGVIPQHF.

The CDR3 DNA follows: TGTGCCAGCGCCCGGACTAGCGGGATTTATACGCAGTATTTT. This gives the protein CASARTSGIYTQYF. This chain joins TRBV19 and TRBJ2-3; 12 nucleotides agree with TRBD2. The ends lost 9 bases at V and 7 bases at J; junction bases unmatched: 8. The CDR3 covers 14 residues. CDR1 and CDR2 (germline): LNHDA, SQIVND (reference sequence).

The genes are TRBV7-2 and TRBJ2-7; 8 nucleotides agree with TRBD1. Germline V gene data show CDR1 as SGHTA and CDR2 as FQGNSA. The trim removed 5 bases at V and 9 bases at J, leaving 24 bases unmatched. This CDR3 region has 18 residues. CDR3 sequence (DNA): TGTGCCAGCAGCCCTTTAGGAACCGGGACAGGAAGTTATTCGGGGCAGTACTTC. Its protein product is CASSPLGTGTGSYSGQYF.

The rearrangement joins TRBV7-2 to TRBJ2-7; 10 bases agree with TRBD1. Germline V gene lookup returns CDR1 SGHTA and CDR2 FQGNSA. V was clipped by 5 bases and J by 5 bases; unmatched bases: 6. This CDR3 comprises 14 residues. In nucleotides, the CDR3 is TGTGCCAGCAGCGCCCGGGACAGGGGTAACGAGCAGTACTTC. As protein: CASSARDRGNEQYF.

This clonotype was counted at least ten times. This CDR3 reads CASTPTSGRAETQYF. CDR3 in DNA: TGTGCCAGCACCCCGACTAGCGGGAGGGCAGAGACCCAGTACTTC. The J gene is TRBJ2-5, the V gene TRBV7-9; 14 bases line up with TRBD2. The J segment lost 4 bases and the V segment lost 7 bases, leaving 5 bases of the junction unmatched. Germline V CDR1 and CDR2: SEHNR, FQNEAQ (reference sequence). CDR3 size: 15 residues.

The J gene is TRBJ2-1, the V gene TRBV4-1; D is perhaps TRBD1 (6 bases). CDR1 MGHRA and CDR2 YSYEKL come from the germline V gene. Trimming took off 2 bases at V and 5 bases at J, with 16 bases between the two ends. There are 16 residues in the CDR3. CDR3 in DNA: TGCGCCAGCAGCCAAAGATATGAATACAGGGACAATGAGCAGTTCTTC. It yields the protein CASSQRYEYRDNEQFF.

V gene TRBV12-3 or TRBV12-4 combines with J gene TRBJ1-3; TRBD1 agrees at 7 bases. The CDR3 spans 14 residues. V was clipped by 6 bases and J by 6 bases; unmatched bases: 8. The CDR3 loop is CASSWDSAINTIYF. The CDR3 coding sequence is TGTGCCAGCAGCTGGGACAGCGCGATAAACACCATATATTTT.

The table lists this clonotype with a few counts. The chain links TRBV12-3 or TRBV12-4 to TRBJ1-1; D is unresolved. Between the trimmed V and J ends, which lost 5 bases and 0 bases, there was a span of 10 bases. CDR3 length equals 14 residues. The CDR3 sequence: CASSVWSVNTEAFF. The CDR3 DNA reads as TGTGCCAGCAGTGTCTGGAGCGTGAACACTGAAGCTTTCTTT.

This chain connects TRBV7-2 to TRBJ1-1; D is possibly TRBD1 (6 bases). Germline CDR1 and CDR2: SGHTA and FQGNSA. The CDR3 sequence is 14 residues long. With 7 bases removed from V and 1 base from J, the gap between germline ends came to 13 bases. CDR3 sequence: CASTFRDTNTEAFF. The DNA for the CDR3 is TGTGCCAGCACCTTCCGGGACACGAACACTGAAGCTTTCTTT.

The chain couples TRBV7-2 to TRBJ2-5, with 7 bases aligning to TRBD1. Germline lookup yields CDR1 SGHTA and CDR2 FQGNSA. This CDR3 has 15 residues. Trimming removed 5 bases from V and 0 bases from J; junction bases left unmatched: 6. The CDR3 reads CASSPGQVYQETQYF. The CDR3 nucleotides are TGTGCCAGCAGCCCAGGACAGGTGTACCAAGAGACCCAGTACTTC.

The chain joins TRBV4-1 to TRBJ2-1; D might be TRBD1 or TRBD2, each matching 6 bases. Trimming took off 2 bases at V and 7 bases at J, with 12 bases between the two ends. CDR3 length: 14 amino acids. Germline V CDR1 and CDR2: MGHRA, YSYEKL. The CDR3 region has the DNA TGCGCCAGCAGCCAACGGGGGCAAGCAAATGAGCAGTTCTTC. Protein product: CASSQRGQANEQFF.

The rearrangement uses TRBV5-1 and TRBJ2-7, with 12 bases fitting TRBD2. The CDR3 is 14 amino acids. From germline, CDR1 is SGHRS and CDR2 YFSETQ. Trimming removed 4 bases from V and 6 bases from J; junction bases left unmatched: 5. This CDR3 is CASSRTSGGREQYF. In nucleotides, the CDR3 is TGCGCCAGCAGCCGCACTAGCGGGGGGCGCGAGCAGTACTTC.

The chain joins TRBV15 to TRBJ1-1; D may be TRBD1 (6 bases). V lost 7 bases, J lost 5 bases, and 14 bases lay in between. Germline V lookup: CDR1 LNHNV, CDR2 YYDKDF (reference sequence). The CDR3 consists of 13 residues. The CDR3 bases are TGTGCCACCACCGAGAGGACAGCTACTGAAGCTTTCTTT. Its translation is CATTERTATEAFF.

This clonotype was observed a handful of times. J is TRBJ2-3 and V is TRBV7-6; D is possibly TRBD2 (6 bases). The V and J ends lost 5 bases and 4 bases respectively, with 19 bases between them. The CDR3 has 16 amino acids. Germline CDR1 reads SGHVS; CDR2 reads FNYEAQ. The CDR3 protein is CASSGGRGGFADTQYF. CDR3 DNA sequence: TGTGCCAGCAGCGGAGGGAGAGGCGGGTTTGCAGATACGCAGTATTTT.

This clonotype was counted only a few times. The J gene is TRBJ2-5, the V gene TRBV6-1; 9 positions match TRBD2. With 6 bases clipped from V and 1 base from J, the junction kept 12 bases outside the gene matches. CDR1 is MNHNS, CDR2 SASEGT, per germline. The CDR3 covers 17 residues. Here the CDR3 reads CASRGLGGGRAQETQYF. CDR3 bases: TGTGCCAGCAGGGGACTAGGGGGCGGGAGGGCCCAAGAGACCCAGTACTTC.